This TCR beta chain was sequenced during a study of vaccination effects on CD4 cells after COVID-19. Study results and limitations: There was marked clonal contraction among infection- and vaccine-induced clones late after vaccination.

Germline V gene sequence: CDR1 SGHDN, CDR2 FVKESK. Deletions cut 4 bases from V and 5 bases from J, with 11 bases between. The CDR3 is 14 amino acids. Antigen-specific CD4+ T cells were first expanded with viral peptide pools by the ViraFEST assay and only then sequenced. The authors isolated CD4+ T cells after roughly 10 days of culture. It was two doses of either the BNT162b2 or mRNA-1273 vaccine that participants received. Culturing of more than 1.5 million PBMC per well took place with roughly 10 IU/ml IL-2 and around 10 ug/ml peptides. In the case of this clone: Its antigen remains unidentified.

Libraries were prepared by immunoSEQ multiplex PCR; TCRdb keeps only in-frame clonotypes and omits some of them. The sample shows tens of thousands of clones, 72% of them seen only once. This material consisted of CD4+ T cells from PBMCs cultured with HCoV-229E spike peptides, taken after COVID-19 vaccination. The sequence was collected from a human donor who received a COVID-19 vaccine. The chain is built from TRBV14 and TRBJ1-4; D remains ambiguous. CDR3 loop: CASSLGRLNEKLFF. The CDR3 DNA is TGTGCCAGCAGCCTCGGGCGTTTGAATGAAAAACTGTTTTTT.